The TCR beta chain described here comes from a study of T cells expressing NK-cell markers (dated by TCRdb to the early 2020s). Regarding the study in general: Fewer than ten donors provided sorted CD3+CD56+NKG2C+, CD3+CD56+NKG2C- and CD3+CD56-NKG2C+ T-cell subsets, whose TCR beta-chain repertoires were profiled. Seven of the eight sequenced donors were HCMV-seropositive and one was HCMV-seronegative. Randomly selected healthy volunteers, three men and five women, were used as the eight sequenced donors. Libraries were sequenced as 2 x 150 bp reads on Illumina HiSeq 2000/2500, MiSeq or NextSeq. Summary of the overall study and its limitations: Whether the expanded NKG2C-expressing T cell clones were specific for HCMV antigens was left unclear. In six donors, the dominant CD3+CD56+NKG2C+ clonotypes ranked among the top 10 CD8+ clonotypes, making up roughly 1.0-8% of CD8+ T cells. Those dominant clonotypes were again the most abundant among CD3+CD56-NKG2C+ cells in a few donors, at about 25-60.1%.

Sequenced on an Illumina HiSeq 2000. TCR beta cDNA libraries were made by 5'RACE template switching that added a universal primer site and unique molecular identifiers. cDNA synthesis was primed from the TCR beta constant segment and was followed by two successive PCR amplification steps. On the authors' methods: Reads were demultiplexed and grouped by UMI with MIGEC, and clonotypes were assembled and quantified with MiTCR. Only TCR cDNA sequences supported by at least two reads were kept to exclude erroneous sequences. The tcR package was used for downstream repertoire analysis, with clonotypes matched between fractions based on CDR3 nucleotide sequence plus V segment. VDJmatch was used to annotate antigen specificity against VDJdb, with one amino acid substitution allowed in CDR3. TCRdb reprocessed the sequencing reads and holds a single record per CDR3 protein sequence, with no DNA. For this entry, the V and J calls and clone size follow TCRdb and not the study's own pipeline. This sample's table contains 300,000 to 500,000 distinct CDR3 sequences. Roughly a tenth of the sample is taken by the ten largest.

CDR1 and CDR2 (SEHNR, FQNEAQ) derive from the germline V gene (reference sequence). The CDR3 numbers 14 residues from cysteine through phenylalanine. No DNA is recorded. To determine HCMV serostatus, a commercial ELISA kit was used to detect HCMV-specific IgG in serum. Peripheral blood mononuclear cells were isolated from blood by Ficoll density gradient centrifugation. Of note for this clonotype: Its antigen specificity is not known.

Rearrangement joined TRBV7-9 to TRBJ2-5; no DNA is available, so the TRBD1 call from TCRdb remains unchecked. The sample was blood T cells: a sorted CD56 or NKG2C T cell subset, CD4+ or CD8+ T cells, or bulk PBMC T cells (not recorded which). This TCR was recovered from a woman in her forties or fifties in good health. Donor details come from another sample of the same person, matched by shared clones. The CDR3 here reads CASSLGRGKETQYF.